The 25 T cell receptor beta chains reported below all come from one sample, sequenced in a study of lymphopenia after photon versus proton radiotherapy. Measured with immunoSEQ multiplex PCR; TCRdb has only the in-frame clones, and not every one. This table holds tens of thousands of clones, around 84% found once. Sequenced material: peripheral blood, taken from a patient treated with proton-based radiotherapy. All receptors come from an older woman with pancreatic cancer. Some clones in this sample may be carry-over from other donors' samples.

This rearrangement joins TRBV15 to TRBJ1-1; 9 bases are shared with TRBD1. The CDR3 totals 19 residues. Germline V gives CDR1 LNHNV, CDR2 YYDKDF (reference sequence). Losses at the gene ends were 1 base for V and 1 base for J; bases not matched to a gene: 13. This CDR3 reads CATSRGFDPGTGRNTEAFF. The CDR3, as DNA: TGTGCCACCAGCAGAGGCTTCGACCCGGGGACAGGGAGGAACACTGAAGCTTTCTTT.

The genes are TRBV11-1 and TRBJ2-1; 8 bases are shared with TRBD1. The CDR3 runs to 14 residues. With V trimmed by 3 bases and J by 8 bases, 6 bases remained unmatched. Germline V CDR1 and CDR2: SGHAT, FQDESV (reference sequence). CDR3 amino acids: CASSLGTGSHEQFF. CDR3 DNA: TGTGCCAGCAGCTTGGGGACAGGTAGCCATGAGCAGTTCTTC.

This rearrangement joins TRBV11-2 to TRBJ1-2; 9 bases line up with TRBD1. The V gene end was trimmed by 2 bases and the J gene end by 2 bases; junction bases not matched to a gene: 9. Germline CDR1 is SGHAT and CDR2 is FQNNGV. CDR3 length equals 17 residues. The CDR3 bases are TGTGCCAGCAGCTTATATTTTCCGGGACAGGGAAACTATGGCTACACCTTC. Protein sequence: CASSLYFPGQGNYGYTF.

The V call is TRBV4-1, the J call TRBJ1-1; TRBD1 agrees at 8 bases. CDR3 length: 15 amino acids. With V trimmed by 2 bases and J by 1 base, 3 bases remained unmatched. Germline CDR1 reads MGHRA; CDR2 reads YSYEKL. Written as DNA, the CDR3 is TGCGCCAGCAGCCAACAGGGGGCGGGGAACACTGAAGCTTTCTTT. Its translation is CASSQQGAGNTEAFF.

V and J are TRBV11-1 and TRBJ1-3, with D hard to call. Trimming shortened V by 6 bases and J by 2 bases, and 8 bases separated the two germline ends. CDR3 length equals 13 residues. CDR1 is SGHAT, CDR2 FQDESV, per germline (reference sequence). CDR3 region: CASSQHTGNTIYF. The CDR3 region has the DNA TGTGCCAGCAGTCAACATACTGGAAACACCATATATTTT.

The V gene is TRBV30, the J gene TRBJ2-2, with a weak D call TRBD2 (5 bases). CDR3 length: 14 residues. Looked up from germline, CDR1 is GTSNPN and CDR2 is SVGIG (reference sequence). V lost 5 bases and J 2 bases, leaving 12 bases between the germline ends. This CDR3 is CAWAGLPNTGELFF. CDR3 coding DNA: TGTGCCTGGGCAGGACTCCCTAACACCGGGGAGCTGTTTTTT.

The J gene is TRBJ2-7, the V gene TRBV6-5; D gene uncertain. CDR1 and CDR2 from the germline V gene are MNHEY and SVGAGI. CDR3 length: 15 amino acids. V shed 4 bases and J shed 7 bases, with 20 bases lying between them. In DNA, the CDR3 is TGTGCCAGCAGTTCCCAAGGACGGAGTGGTCGTGAGCAGTACTTC. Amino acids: CASSSQGRSGREQYF.

This chain's CDR3 is CASSFIGNSNQPQHF. In nucleotides, the CDR3 is TGTGCCAGCAGTTTCATAGGGAATAGCAATCAGCCCCAGCATTTT. The genes are TRBV28 and TRBJ1-5, with D unresolved. The germline V and J ends were trimmed by 3 bases and 0 bases, with 9 bases remaining between them. The CDR3 runs 15 residues. In germline, CDR1 is MDHEN, CDR2 SYDVKM.

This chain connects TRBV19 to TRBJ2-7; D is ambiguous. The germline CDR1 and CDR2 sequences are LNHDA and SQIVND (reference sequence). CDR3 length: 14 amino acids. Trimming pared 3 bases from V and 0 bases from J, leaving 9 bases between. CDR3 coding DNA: TGTGCCAGTAGTATCCGCATGAGCTCCTACGAGCAGTACTTC. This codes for CASSIRMSSYEQYF.

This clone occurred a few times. This chain's CDR3 is CASSSEAGPSYEQYF. As DNA, the CDR3 is TGTGCCAGCAGCTCCGAAGCTGGACCGTCCTACGAGCAGTACTTC. This chain links TRBV5-5 with TRBJ2-7, with D unclear. V shed 3 bases and J shed 1 base, with 14 bases lying between them. Germline CDR1 SGHKS, CDR2 YYEKEE (reference sequence). The CDR3 has 15 residues.

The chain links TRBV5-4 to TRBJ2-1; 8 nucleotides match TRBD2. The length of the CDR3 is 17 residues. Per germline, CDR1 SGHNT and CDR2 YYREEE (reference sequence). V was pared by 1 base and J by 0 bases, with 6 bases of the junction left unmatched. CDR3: CASSLLAGGPSYNEQFF. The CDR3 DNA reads TGTGCCAGCAGCTTGCTCGCGGGAGGTCCCTCCTACAATGAGCAGTTCTTC.

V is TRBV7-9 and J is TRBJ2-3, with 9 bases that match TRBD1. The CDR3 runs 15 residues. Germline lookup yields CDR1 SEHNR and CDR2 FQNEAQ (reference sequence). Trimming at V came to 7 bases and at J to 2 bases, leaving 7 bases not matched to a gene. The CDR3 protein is CASNPTGGNTDTQYF. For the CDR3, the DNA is TGTGCCAGCAACCCGACAGGGGGAAACACAGATACGCAGTATTTT. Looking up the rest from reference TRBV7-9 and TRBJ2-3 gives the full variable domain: DTGVSQNPRHKITKRGQNVTFRCDPISEHNRLYWYRQTLGQGPEFLTYFQNEAQLEKSRLLSDRFSAERPKGSFSTLEIQRTEQGDSAMYLCASNPTGGNTDTQYFGPGTRLTVL.

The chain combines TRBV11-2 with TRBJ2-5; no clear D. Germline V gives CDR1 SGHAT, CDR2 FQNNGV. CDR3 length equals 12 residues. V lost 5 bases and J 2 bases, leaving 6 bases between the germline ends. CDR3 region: CASSATQETQYF. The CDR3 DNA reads TGTGCCAGCAGCGCGACACAAGAGACCCAGTACTTC.

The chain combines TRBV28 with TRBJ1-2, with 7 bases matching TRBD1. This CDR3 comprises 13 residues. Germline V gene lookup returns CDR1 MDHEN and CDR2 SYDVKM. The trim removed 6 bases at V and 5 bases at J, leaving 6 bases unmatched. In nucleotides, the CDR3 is TGTGCCAGCAGCCGCAGGGGGGGTTATGGCTACACCTTC. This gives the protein CASSRRGGYGYTF.

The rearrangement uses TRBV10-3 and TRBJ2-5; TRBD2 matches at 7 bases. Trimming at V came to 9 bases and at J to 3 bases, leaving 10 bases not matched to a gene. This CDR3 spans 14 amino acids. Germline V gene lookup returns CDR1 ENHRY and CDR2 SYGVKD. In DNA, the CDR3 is TGTGCCATAAGACCTGACCGGGGGGAAGAGACCCAGTACTTC. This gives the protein CAIRPDRGEETQYF.

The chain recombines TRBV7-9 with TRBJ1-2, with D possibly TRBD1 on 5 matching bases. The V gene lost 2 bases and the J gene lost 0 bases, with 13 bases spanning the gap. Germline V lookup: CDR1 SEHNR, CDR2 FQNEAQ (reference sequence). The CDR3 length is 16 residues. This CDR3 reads CASSLRGKNANYGYTF. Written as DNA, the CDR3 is TGTGCCAGCAGCTTAAGGGGTAAGAATGCTAACTATGGCTACACCTTC. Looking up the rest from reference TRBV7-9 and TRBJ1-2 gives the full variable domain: DTGVSQNPRHKITKRGQNVTFRCDPISEHNRLYWYRQTLGQGPEFLTYFQNEAQLEKSRLLSDRFSAERPKGSFSTLEIQRTEQGDSAMYLCASSLRGKNANYGYTFGSGTRLTVV.

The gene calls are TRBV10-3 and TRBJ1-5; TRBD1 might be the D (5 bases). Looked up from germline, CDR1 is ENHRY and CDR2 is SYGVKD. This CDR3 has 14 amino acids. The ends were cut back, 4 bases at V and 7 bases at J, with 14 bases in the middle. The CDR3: CAISAAGGEQPQHF. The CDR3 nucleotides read TGTGCCATCAGTGCGGCAGGAGGGGAGCAGCCCCAGCATTTT.

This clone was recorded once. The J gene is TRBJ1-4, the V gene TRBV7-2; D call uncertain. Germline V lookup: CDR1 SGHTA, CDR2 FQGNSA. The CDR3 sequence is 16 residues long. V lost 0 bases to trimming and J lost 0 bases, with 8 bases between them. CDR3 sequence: CASSLAGGATNEKLFF. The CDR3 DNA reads TGTGCCAGCAGCTTAGCGGGTGGGGCAACTAATGAAAAACTGTTTTTT.

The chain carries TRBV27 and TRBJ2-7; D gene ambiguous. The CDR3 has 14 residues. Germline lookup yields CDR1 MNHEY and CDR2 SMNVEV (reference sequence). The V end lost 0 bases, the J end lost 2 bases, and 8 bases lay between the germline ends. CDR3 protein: CASSLSTGAYEQYF. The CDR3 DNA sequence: TGTGCCAGCAGTTTATCGACTGGTGCCTACGAGCAGTACTTC.

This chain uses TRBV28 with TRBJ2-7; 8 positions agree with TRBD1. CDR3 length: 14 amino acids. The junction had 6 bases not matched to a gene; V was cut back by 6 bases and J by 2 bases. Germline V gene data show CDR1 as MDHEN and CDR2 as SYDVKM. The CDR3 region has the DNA TGTGCCAGCAGAGTAGAACAGGGGGCCTACGAGCAGTACTTC. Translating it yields CASRVEQGAYEQYF.

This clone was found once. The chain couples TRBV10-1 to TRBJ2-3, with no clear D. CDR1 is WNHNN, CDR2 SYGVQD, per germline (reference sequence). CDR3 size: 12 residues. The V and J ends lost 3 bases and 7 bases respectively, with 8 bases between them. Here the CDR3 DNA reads TGCGCCAGCAGTGAATCCAAGAATACGCAGTATTTT. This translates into CASSESKNTQYF.

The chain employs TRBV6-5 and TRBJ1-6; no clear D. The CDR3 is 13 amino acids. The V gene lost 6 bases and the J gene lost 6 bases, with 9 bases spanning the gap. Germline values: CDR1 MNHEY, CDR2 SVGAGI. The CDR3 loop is CASSPLLNSPLHF. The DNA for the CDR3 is TGTGCCAGCAGCCCCTTACTTAATTCACCCCTCCACTTT.

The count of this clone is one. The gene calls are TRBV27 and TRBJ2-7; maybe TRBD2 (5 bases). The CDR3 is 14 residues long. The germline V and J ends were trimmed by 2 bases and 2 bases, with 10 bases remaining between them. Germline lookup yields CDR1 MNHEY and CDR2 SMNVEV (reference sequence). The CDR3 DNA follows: TGTGCCAGCAGTTTAGTCAGCGGACCCTACGAGCAGTACTTC. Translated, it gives CASSLVSGPYEQYF.

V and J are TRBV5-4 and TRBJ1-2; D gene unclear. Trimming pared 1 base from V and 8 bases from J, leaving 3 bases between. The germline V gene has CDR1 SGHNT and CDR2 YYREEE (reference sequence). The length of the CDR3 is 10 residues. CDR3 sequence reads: CASSLNGYTF. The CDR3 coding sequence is TGTGCCAGCAGCTTGAACGGCTACACCTTC.

The CDR3 loop reads CAISESMGFYGYTF. DNA for the CDR3: TGTGCCATCAGTGAGTCGATGGGCTTCTATGGCTACACCTTC. V usage is TRBV10-3 and J usage is TRBJ1-2; D uncertain. V dropped 0 bases and J dropped 4 bases, with 9 bases sitting between them. Per germline, CDR1 ENHRY and CDR2 SYGVKD. The CDR3 consists of 14 residues.